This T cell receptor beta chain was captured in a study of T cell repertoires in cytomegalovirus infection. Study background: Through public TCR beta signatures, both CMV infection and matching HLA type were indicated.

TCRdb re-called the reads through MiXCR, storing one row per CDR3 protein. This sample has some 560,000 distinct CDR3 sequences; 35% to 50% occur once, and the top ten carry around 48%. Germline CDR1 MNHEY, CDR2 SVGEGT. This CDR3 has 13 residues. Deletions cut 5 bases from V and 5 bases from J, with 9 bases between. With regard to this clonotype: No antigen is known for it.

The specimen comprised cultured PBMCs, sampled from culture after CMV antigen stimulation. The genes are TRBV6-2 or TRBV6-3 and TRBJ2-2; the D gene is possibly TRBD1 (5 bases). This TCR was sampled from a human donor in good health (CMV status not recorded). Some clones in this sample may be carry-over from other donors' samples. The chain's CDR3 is CASSPTVTGELFF. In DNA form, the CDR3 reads TGTGCCAGCAGTCCGACAGTTACCGGGGAGCTGTTTTTT.